Below, 29 T cell receptor beta chains from the same sample are listed, as sequenced in a study of blood T cell repertoires in COVID-19. The method was immunoSEQ multiplex PCR; TCRdb's version includes in-frame clones alone and lacks a portion of them. Among 350,000 or so clones listed, more than 70% were seen once. The sequencing input was peripheral blood. The receptors here all came from a woman in her fifties or sixties with COVID-19, enrolled during active disease.

The chain has TRBV5-4 and TRBJ1-2, with D perhaps TRBD1 (6 bases). CDR3 length: 11 residues. Trimming removed 3 bases from V and 6 bases from J, with 6 bases in between. From germline, CDR1 is SGHNT and CDR2 YYREEE (reference sequence). CDR3 bases: TGTGCCAGCAGCTGGACAGATGGCTACACCTTC. Translating gives CASSWTDGYTF.

The chain employs TRBV11-3 and TRBJ2-5, with D possibly TRBD1 on 5 matching bases. This CDR3 has 15 residues. Germline V lookup: CDR1 SGHNT, CDR2 YENEEA. Deletions cut 5 bases from V and 1 base from J, with 14 bases between. This CDR3 is CASSPGPGRQETQYF. Written as DNA, the CDR3 is TGTGCCAGCAGCCCAGGGCCCGGCCGCCAAGAGACCCAGTACTTC.

The chain employs TRBV28 and TRBJ2-7, with TRBD1 matching over 7 bases. This CDR3 is built from 14 residues. J lost 5 bases, V lost 7 bases, and 11 bases had no gene match. Germline V gives CDR1 MDHEN, CDR2 SYDVKM. CDR3 bases: TGTGCCAGCACCCACGACAGGGTATCAGACGAGCAGTACTTC. Protein sequence: CASTHDRVSDEQYF.

This clone showed up just once. CDR3 DNA sequence: TGCGCCAGCAGCCAATTTACAGGGAATTCACCCCTCCACTTT. It yields the protein CASSQFTGNSPLHF. The chain employs TRBV4-1 and TRBJ1-6, with D possibly being TRBD1 (6 bases). V lost 2 bases and J lost 7, with 9 bases in between. The germline V gene encodes CDR1 MGHRA and CDR2 YSYEKL. This CDR3 region has 14 residues.

The rearrangement uses TRBV13 and TRBJ2-4; D remains ambiguous. The CDR3 covers 15 residues. Trimming stripped 4 bases from V and 0 bases from J, with 10 bases between. The V gene's germline CDR1 is PRHDT and CDR2 FYEKMQ (reference sequence). DNA of the CDR3: TGTGCCAGCAGCTATCGCGTGTTAGCCAAAAACATTCAGTACTTC. It encodes CASSYRVLAKNIQYF.

The chain employs TRBV3-1 (or the pseudogene TRBV3-2) and TRBJ1-6; D ambiguous. The CDR3 is 12 amino acids. Germline-derived CDR1 and CDR2 are LGHDT and YNNKEL (reference sequence). Trimming stripped 2 bases from V and 13 bases from J, with 9 bases between. The CDR3 sequence is CASSQRTGPLHF. In DNA, the CDR3 is TGTGCCAGCAGCCAACGAACGGGGCCCCTCCACTTT.

This chain links TRBV18 with TRBJ2-3; 7 nucleotides match TRBD1. Losses at the gene ends were 4 bases for V and 3 bases for J; bases not matched to a gene: 4. The CDR3 is 14 amino acids. CDR1 KGHSH and CDR2 LQKENI come from the germline V gene. The CDR3 sequence is CASSRGGRTDTQYF. The DNA for the CDR3 is TGTGCCAGCTCACGAGGGGGCCGGACAGATACGCAGTATTTT.

This clone was detected only once. This chain connects TRBV27 to TRBJ1-6; a possible D gene is TRBD1 (6 bases). The CDR3 contains 14 residues. Germline lookup yields CDR1 MNHEY and CDR2 SMNVEV (reference sequence). V lost 5 bases to trimming and J lost 10 bases, with 15 bases between them. In nucleotides, the CDR3 is TGTGCCAGCAGTCATGGGGGGGCCTGGTCACCCCTCCACTTT. The encoded protein is CASSHGGAWSPLHF.

The chain couples TRBV4-1 to TRBJ1-3; D is possibly TRBD1 (5 bases). This CDR3 is built from 17 residues. V was clipped by 1 base and J by 0 bases, with 13 bases between them. CDR1 and CDR2 (germline): MGHRA, YSYEKL. The CDR3 bases are TGCGCCAGCAGCCAAGTGGGGGGAAAGGGCTCTGGAAACACCATATATTTT. Its protein is CASSQVGGKGSGNTIYF.

This rearrangement joins TRBV7-3 to TRBJ1-1; the D is unclear. The CDR3 totals 13 residues. CDR1 is SGHTA and CDR2 is FQGTGA in the germline V gene. V dropped 5 bases and J dropped 1 base, with 8 bases sitting between them. CDR3 sequence reads: CASSPTSNTEAFF. DNA of the CDR3: TGTGCCAGCAGCCCTACGTCGAACACTGAAGCTTTCTTT.

The CDR3 nucleotides are TGCGCCAGCAGCTTGGAGCCTAGCGGGGGGTCAGAGACCCAGTACTTC. It codes for CASSLEPSGGSETQYF. V gene TRBV5-1 combines with J gene TRBJ2-5, with TRBD2 matching over 11 bases. V lost 0 bases to trimming and J lost 4 bases; unmatched junction nucleotides: 5. Per germline, CDR1 SGHRS and CDR2 YFSETQ. The CDR3 has 16 amino acids.

The chain couples TRBV6-1 to TRBJ1-1; D is perhaps TRBD1 (6 bases). Trimming cost V 2 bases and J 3 bases, with 7 bases left between them. Germline V gene sequence: CDR1 MNHNS, CDR2 SASEGT. This CDR3 region has 13 residues. The CDR3 loop reads CASSEYRDTEAFF. CDR3 bases: TGTGCCAGCAGTGAATACAGGGACACTGAAGCTTTCTTT.

The V and J genes are TRBV7-9 and TRBJ1-1; 8 bases match TRBD1. Germline CDR1 reads SEHNR; CDR2 reads FQNEAQ (reference sequence). V shed 4 bases and J 6 bases; nucleotides not matched to a gene: 7. This CDR3 spans 14 amino acids. CDR3 nucleotides: TGTGCCAGCAGCTCCGGACAGGGTACGTCTGAAGCTTTCTTT. This sequence encodes CASSSGQGTSEAFF.

This rearrangement joins TRBV6-5 to TRBJ2-7; D is possibly TRBD2 (5 bases). CDR1 and CDR2 from the germline V gene are MNHEY and SVGAGI. The CDR3 extends over 13 amino acids. The ends were cut back, 6 bases at V and 2 bases at J, with 11 bases in the middle. In DNA, the CDR3 is TGTGCCAGCAGGGAGGTCGGGGCCTACGAGCAGTACTTC. It translates to CASREVGAYEQYF.

A single count supports this clone. The chain carries TRBV5-1 and TRBJ1-1, with 10 nucleotides matching TRBD1. CDR1 SGHRS and CDR2 YFSETQ come from the germline V gene. The CDR3 covers 14 residues. Germline trimming cut 4 bases from V and 4 bases from J; bases unmatched to any gene: 4. CDR3 DNA: TGCGCCAGCAGCGCCCGGGACAGGGGCACTGAAGCTTTCTTT. Translating gives CASSARDRGTEAFF. Together with reference TRBV5-1 and TRBJ1-1, the CDR3 gives the full variable domain: KAGVTQTPRYLIKTRGQQVTLSCSPISGHRSVSWYQQTPGQGLQFLFEYFSETQRNKGNFPGRFSGRQFSNSRSEMNVSTLELGDSALYLCASSARDRGTEAFFGQGTRLTVV.

The chain recombines TRBV10-2 with TRBJ2-7; D is possibly TRBD1 (6 bases). This CDR3 comprises 13 residues. V was clipped by 7 bases and J by 2 bases, with 12 bases between them. Per germline, CDR1 WSHSY and CDR2 SAAADI. CDR3 coding DNA: TGCGCCAGCATCAATCCAGGGGCCTACGAGCAGTACTTC. It is translated as CASINPGAYEQYF.

V and J are TRBV2 and TRBJ1-2, with a weak D call TRBD1 (6 bases). Germline V gives CDR1 SNHLY, CDR2 FYNNEI. V lost 6 bases, J lost 1 base, and 9 bases lay in between. The CDR3 spans 13 residues. Here the CDR3 DNA reads TGTGCCAGCAGAGGACAGATTAACTATGGCTACACCTTC. As protein: CASRGQINYGYTF.

The genes are TRBV5-8 and TRBJ1-3, with D possibly TRBD1 on 5 matching bases. V lost 4 bases and J lost 0, with 14 bases in between. This CDR3 region has 16 residues. CDR1 and CDR2 from the germline V gene are SGHTS and YDEGEE. CDR3 in amino acids: CASSPGQASSGNTIYF. CDR3 DNA: TGTGCCAGCAGCCCAGGGCAGGCGAGCTCTGGAAACACCATATATTTT.

The V gene is TRBV6-5, the J gene TRBJ1-1; D might be TRBD1 (5 bases). The V gene's germline CDR1 is MNHEY and CDR2 SVGAGI. Trimming took off 2 bases at V and 8 bases at J, with 12 bases between the two ends. There are 13 residues in the CDR3. CDR3 DNA: TGTGCCAGCAGTTACAAATGGGGCGGCGAAGCTTTCTTT. Translation gives CASSYKWGGEAFF.

The chain couples TRBV3-1 (or the pseudogene TRBV3-2) to TRBJ1-1, with 8 nucleotides matching TRBD1. The CDR3 runs to 16 residues. V trimming: 2 bases; J trimming: 5 bases; junction bases outside the gene matches: 10. Germline V gives CDR1 LGHDT, CDR2 YNNKEL (reference sequence). The CDR3 DNA reads as TGTGCCAGCAGCCAACCGGAACAGGGGGGGTCTACTGAAGCTTTCTTT. Protein: CASSQPEQGGSTEAFF.

CDR3 in amino acids: CASRAPVNYGYTF. The CDR3, as DNA: TGTGCCAGCAGGGCCCCAGTGAACTATGGCTACACCTTC. The rearrangement uses TRBV2 and TRBJ1-2; D is ambiguous. This CDR3 has 13 residues. V lost 6 bases, J lost 2 bases, and 10 bases lay in between. The germline V gene encodes CDR1 SNHLY and CDR2 FYNNEI.

This sequence joins TRBV6-6 and TRBJ1-5; TRBD1 is a possible D gene (5 bases). The CDR3 consists of 16 residues. Germline assignment: CDR1 MNHNY and CDR2 SVGAGI (reference sequence). V was trimmed by 2 bases and J by 0 bases, leaving 11 bases between them. CDR3 sequence: CASSYGGRYSNQPQHF. The CDR3 DNA reads as TGTGCCAGCAGTTACGGGGGGAGATATAGCAATCAGCCCCAGCATTTT.

The chain is built from TRBV3-1 (or the pseudogene TRBV3-2) and TRBJ2-3; D is perhaps TRBD2 (6 bases). Germline V gene sequence: CDR1 LGHDT, CDR2 YNNKEL (reference sequence). The V end was cut by 5 bases, the J end by 4 bases, with 22 bases between. The CDR3 length is 17 residues. This CDR3 is CASSSSLAAASSDTQYF. The CDR3 coding sequence is TGTGCCAGCAGCAGCTCACTAGCCGCCGCGAGTTCAGATACGCAGTATTTT.

The chain couples TRBV7-8 to TRBJ1-2; D is unresolved. Germline V gene sequence: CDR1 SGHVS, CDR2 FQNEAQ. The CDR3 has 13 amino acids. With 3 bases removed from V and 8 bases from J, the gap between germline ends came to 13 bases. CDR3 in amino acids: CASSLGGASGYTF. The CDR3, as DNA: TGTGCCAGCAGCTTGGGAGGAGCGAGCGGCTACACCTTC. Together with reference TRBV7-8 and TRBJ1-2, the CDR3 gives the full variable domain: GAGVSQSPRYKVAKRGQDVALRCDPISGHVSLFWYQQALGQGPEFLTYFQNEAQLDKSGLPSDRFFAERPEGSVSTLKIQRTQQEDSAVYLCASSLGGASGYTFGSGTRLTVV.

The chain carries TRBV27 and TRBJ1-1; the D is unclear. Trimming removed 5 bases at V and 1 base at J, with 8 bases between. CDR3 length equals 13 residues. The germline V gene has CDR1 MNHEY and CDR2 SMNVEV (reference sequence). Here the CDR3 reads CASSHTRNTEAFF. CDR3 nucleotides: TGTGCCAGCAGTCATACGAGGAACACTGAAGCTTTCTTT.

A remark on this clone: Germline is not matched at one junction end, which may reflect a read error. The rearrangement uses TRBV7-2 and TRBJ1-2; possibly TRBD1 for D (6 bases). In germline, CDR1 is SGHTA, CDR2 FQGNSA. The CDR3 has 16 residues. The CDR3 nucleotides are TGTGCCAGCAGCTTGGAGCGCCCGGGACACCCTAGTTCAGTAGGCTTC. The encoded protein is CASSLERPGHPSSVGF.

This clone was seen once. The CDR3 DNA reads as TGTGCCAGCAGCTCCCCCCGCCCAGGGGGAACTGAAGCTTTCTTT. It translates to CASSSPRPGGTEAFF. The chain carries TRBV7-2 and TRBJ1-1; 7 nucleotides align to TRBD1. With 4 bases clipped from V and 5 bases from J, the junction kept 10 bases outside the gene matches. The CDR3 runs 15 residues. Per the germline V gene, CDR1 is SGHTA and CDR2 is FQGNSA.

The rearrangement joins TRBV19 to TRBJ1-2, with D possibly matching TRBD1 (5 bases). This CDR3 contains 14 residues. Germline V gene sequence: CDR1 LNHDA, CDR2 SQIVND (reference sequence). Trimming stripped 5 bases from V and 5 bases from J, with 15 bases between. CDR3 DNA sequence: TGTGCCAGTAGTTCGCCAGGGACTCGATATGGCTACACCTTC. It translates to CASSSPGTRYGYTF.

The chain has TRBV14 and TRBJ1-5; D not certain. CDR1 is SGHDN and CDR2 is FVKESK in the germline V gene. CDR3 length equals 15 residues. V was clipped by 1 base and J by 3 bases, with 10 bases between them. CDR3: CASSQGAGFNQPQHF. The CDR3 region has the DNA TGTGCCAGCAGCCAAGGGGCGGGGTTCAATCAGCCCCAGCATTTT.